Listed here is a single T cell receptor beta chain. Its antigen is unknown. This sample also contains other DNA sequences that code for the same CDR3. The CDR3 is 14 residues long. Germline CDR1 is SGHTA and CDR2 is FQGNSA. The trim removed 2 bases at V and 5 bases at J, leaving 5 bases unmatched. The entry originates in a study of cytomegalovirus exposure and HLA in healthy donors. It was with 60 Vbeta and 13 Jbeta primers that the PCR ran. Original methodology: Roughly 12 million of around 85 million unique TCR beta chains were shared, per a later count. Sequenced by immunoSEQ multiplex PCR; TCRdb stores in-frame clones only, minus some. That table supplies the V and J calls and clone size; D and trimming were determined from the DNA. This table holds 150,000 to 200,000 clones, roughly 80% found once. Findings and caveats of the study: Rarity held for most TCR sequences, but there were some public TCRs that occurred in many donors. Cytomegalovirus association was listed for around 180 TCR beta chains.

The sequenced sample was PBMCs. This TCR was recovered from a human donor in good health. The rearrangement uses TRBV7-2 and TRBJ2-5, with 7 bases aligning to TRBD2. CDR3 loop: CASSLSRGRETQYF. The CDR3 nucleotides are TGTGCCAGCAGCTTATCGCGGGGGAGGGAGACCCAGTACTTC.